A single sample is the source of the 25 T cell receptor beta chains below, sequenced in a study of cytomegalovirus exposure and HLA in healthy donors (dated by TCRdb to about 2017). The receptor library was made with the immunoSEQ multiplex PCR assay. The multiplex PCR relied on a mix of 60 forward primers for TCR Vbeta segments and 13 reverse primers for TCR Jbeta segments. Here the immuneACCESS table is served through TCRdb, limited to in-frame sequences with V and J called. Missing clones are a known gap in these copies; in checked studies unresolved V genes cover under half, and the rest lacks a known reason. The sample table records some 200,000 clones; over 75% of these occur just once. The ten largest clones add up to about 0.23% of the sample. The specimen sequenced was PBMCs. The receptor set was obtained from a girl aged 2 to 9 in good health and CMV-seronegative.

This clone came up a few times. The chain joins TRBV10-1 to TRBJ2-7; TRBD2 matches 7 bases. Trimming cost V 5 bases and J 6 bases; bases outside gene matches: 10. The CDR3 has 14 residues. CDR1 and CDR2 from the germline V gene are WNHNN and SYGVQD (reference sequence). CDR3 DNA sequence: TGCGCCAGCAGTCCGGGACTAAGGTCGAGCGAGCAGTACTTC. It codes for CASSPGLRSSEQYF.

CDR3: CASGLVIAGGNEQFF. The CDR3 DNA follows: TGTGCTAGTGGTTTGGTAATTGCGGGGGGGAATGAGCAGTTCTTC. The genes are TRBV12-5 and TRBJ2-1, with TRBD2 matching over 9 bases. The germline CDR1 and CDR2 sequences are LGHNT and FRNRAP. V shed 0 bases, J shed 7 bases, and the junction held 4 bases outside the gene matches. The CDR3 extends over 15 amino acids.

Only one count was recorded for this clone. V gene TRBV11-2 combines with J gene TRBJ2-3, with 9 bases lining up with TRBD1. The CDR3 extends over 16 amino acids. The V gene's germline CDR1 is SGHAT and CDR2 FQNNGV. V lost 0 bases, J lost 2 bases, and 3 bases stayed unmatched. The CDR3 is CASSLDRTGVTDTQYF. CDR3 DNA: TGTGCCAGCAGCTTAGATCGGACAGGGGTCACAGATACGCAGTATTTT.

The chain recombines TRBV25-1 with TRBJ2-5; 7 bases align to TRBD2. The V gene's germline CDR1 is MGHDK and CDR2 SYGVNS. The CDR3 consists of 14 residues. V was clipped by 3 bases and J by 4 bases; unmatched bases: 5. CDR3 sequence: CASSDSGRVETQYF. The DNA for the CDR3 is TGTGCCAGCAGTGACTCAGGGAGGGTAGAGACCCAGTACTTC. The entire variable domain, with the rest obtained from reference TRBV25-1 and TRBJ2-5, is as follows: EADIYQTPRYLVIGTGKKITLECSQTMGHDKMYWYQQDPGMELHLIHYSYGVNSTEKGDLSSESTVSRIRTEHFPLTLESARPSHTSQYLCASSDSGRVETQYFGPGTRLLVL.

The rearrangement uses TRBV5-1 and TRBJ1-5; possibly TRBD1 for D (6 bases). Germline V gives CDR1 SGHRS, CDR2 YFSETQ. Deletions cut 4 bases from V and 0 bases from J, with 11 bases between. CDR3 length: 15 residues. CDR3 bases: TGCGCCAGCAGCGAGCAGGGGATTAGCAATCAGCCCCAGCATTTT. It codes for CASSEQGISNQPQHF. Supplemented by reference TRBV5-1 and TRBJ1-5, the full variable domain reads KAGVTQTPRYLIKTRGQQVTLSCSPISGHRSVSWYQQTPGQGLQFLFEYFSETQRNKGNFPGRFSGRQFSNSRSEMNVSTLELGDSALYLCASSEQGISNQPQHFGDGTRLSIL.

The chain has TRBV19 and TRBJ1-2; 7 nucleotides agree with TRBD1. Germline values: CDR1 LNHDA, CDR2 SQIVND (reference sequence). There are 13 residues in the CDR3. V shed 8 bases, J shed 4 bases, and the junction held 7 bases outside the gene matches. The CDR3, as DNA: TGTGCCAGTGGGAACAGGGGAAGCTATGGCTACACCTTC. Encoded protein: CASGNRGSYGYTF.

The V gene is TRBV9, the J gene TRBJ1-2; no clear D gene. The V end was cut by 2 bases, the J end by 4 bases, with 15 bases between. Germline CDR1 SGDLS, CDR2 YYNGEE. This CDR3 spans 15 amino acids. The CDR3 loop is CASSVGNPGVYGYTF. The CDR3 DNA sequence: TGTGCCAGCAGCGTCGGAAACCCGGGTGTCTATGGCTACACCTTC.

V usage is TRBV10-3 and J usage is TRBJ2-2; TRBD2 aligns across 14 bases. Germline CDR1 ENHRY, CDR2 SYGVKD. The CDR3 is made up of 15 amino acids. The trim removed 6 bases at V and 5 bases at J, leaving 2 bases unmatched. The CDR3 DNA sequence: TGTGCCATCAGGGGACTAGCGGGAGATACCGGGGAGCTGTTTTTT. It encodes CAIRGLAGDTGELFF.

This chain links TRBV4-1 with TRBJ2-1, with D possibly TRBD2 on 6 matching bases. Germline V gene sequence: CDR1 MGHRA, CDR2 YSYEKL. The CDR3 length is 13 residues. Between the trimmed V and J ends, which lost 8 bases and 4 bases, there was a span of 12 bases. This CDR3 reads CASSVAEYNEQFF. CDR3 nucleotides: TGCGCCAGCTCGGTAGCGGAGTACAATGAGCAGTTCTTC.

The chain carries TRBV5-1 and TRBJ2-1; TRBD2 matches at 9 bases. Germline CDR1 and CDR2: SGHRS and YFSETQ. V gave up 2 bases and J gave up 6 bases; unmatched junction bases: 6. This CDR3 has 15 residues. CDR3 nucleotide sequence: TGCGCCAGCAGCTTAGGCGGGGGGGCATCCAATGAGCAGTTCTTC. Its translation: CASSLGGGASNEQFF.

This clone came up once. CDR3 region: CASSYRGGYTF. In DNA form, the CDR3 reads TGTGCCAGCAGTTACAGGGGCGGCTACACCTTC. This rearrangement joins TRBV28 to TRBJ1-2, with 7 bases identical to TRBD1. The CDR3 is 11 residues long. The ends lost 4 bases at V and 8 bases at J; junction bases unmatched: 1. Germline V gene data show CDR1 as MDHEN and CDR2 as SYDVKM.

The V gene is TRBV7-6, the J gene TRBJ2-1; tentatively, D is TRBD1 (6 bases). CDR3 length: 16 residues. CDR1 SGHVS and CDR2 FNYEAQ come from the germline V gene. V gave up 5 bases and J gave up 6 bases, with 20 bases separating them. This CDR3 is CASSKLNPGAVNEQFF. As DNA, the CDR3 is TGTGCCAGCAGCAAGTTGAATCCAGGGGCCGTCAATGAGCAGTTCTTC.

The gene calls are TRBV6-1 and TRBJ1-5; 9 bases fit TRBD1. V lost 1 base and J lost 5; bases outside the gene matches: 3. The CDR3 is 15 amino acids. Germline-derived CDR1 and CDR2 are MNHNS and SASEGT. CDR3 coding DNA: TGTGCCAGCAGTGAAGGGACAGGGGTGGATCAGCCCCAGCATTTT. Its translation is CASSEGTGVDQPQHF.

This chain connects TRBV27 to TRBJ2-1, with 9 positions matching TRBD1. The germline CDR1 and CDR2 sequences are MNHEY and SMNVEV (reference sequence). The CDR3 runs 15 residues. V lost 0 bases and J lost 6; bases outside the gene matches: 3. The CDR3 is CASSLSGQGSNEQFF. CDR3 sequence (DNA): TGTGCCAGCAGTTTATCCGGACAGGGGAGCAATGAGCAGTTCTTC.

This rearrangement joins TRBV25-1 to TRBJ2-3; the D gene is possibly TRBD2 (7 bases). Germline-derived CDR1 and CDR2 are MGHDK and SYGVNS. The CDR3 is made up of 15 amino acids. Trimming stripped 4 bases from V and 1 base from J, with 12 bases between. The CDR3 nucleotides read TGTGCCAGCAGTGGGGGGGGCAGGGGCACAGATACGCAGTATTTT. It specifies CASSGGGRGTDTQYF.

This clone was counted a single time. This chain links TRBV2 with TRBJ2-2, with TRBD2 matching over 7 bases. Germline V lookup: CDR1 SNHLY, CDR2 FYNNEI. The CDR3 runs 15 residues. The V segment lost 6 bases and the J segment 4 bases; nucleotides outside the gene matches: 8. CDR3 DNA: TGTGCCAGCAGCCTAACCCCGGGGGGCACCGGGGAGCTGTTTTTT. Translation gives CASSLTPGGTGELFF.

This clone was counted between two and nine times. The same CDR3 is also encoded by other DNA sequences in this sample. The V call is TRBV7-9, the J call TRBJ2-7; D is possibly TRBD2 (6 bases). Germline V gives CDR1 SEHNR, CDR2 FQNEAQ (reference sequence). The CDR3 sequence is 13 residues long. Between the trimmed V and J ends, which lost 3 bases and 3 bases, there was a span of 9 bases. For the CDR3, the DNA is TGTGCCAGCAGCTTCCCCGGGGGCTACGAGCAGTACTTC. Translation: CASSFPGGYEQYF.

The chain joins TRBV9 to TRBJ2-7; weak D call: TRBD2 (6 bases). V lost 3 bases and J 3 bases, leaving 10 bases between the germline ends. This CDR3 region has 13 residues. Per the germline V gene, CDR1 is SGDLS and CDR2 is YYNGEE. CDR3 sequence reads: CASSDWRGYEQYF. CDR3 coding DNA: TGTGCCAGCAGCGATTGGAGGGGCTACGAGCAGTACTTC.

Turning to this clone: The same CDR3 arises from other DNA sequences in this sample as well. The CDR3 is CATGTGGWRETQYF. The CDR3 DNA follows: TGTGCCACAGGTACAGGGGGCTGGAGAGAGACCCAGTACTTC. This rearrangement joins TRBV15 to TRBJ2-5; TRBD1 agrees at 9 bases. The J segment lost 4 bases and the V segment lost 9 bases, leaving 9 bases of the junction unmatched. Looked up from germline, CDR1 is LNHNV and CDR2 is YYDKDF (reference sequence). The CDR3 totals 14 residues.

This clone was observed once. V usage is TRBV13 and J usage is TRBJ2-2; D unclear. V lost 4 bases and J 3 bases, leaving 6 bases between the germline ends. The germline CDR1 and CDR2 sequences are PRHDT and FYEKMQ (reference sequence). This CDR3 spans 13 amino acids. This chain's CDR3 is CASSSDYTGELFF. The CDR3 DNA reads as TGTGCCAGCAGCTCAGACTACACCGGGGAGCTGTTTTTT.

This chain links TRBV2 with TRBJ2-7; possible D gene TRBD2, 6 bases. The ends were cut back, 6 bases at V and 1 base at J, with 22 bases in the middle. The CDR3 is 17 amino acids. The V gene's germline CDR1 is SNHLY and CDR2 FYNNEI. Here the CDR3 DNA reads TGTGCCAGCAGGTCGCCGGGTCGGGAGTATCAGTCCTACGAGCAGTACTTC. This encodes CASRSPGREYQSYEQYF.

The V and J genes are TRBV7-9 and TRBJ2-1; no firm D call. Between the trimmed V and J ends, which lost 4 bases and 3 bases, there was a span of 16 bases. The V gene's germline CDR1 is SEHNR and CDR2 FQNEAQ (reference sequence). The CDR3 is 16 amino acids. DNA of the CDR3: TGTGCCAGCAGCTCCCCGGGTGGCGGATACTACAATGAGCAGTTCTTC. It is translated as CASSSPGGGYYNEQFF.

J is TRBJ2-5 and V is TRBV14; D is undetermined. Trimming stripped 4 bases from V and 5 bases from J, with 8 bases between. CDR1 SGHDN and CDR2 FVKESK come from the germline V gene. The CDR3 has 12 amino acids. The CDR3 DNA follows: TGTGCCAGCAGCCCGACTTTGGAGACCCAGTACTTC. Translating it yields CASSPTLETQYF.

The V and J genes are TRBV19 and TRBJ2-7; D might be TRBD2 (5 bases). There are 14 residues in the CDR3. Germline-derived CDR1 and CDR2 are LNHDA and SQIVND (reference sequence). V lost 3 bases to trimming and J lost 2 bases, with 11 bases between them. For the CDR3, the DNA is TGTGCCAGTAGTATCTCTTCGGAGGCCTACGAGCAGTACTTC. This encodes CASSISSEAYEQYF.

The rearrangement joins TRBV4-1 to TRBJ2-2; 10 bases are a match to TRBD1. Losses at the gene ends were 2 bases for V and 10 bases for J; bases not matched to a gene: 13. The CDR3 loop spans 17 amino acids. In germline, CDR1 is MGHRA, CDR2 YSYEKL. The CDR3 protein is CASSQSSGTGVQEELFF. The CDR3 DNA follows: TGCGCCAGCAGCCAATCCTCCGGGACAGGGGTCCAAGAGGAGCTGTTTTTT.